A selection of T cell receptor beta chains follows, all from one sample in a study of T cell responses to AZD1222 COVID-19 vaccine. Libraries were prepared by immunoSEQ multiplex PCR; TCRdb keeps only in-frame clonotypes and omits some of them. The repertoire holds around 150,000 clones, with just over 90% as singletons. The sample here was peripheral blood, taken on day 0 of MenACWY control vaccination. The receptors were sampled from an adult in good health. Each CDR3 is given with its conserved first and last residue. A D gene is named only where the DNA matches it firmly. A clone size is listed for some rows: how often the clone was seen (once, few, many), or a class if it is expanded.

- | - | TRBJ2-3 | TRBV13 | CASSLGLRGIDTQYF | TGTGCCAGCAGCTTAGGCCTACGGGGGATAGATACGCAGTATTTT
- | TRBD2 | TRBJ2-7 | TRBV9 | CASSPRLAGVGYEQYF | TGTGCCAGCAGCCCCAGACTAGCGGGAGTAGGCTACGAGCAGTACTTC
- | - | TRBJ2-2 | TRBV21-1 | CASSKGTGRAYTGELFF | TGTGCCAGCAGCAAAGGGACCGGGAGGGCGTACACCGGGGAGCTGTTTTTT
- | TRBD1 | TRBJ2-3 | TRBV7-2 | CASSLLGTGGDTQYF | TGTGCCAGCAGCCTACTAGGGACAGGGGGAGATACGCAGTATTTT
- | - | TRBJ2-1 | TRBV7-2 | CASSPMDPRAAYNEQFF | TGTGCCAGCAGCCCCATGGACCCCCGGGCGGCCTACAATGAGCAGTTCTTC
- | TRBD1 | TRBJ1-2 | TRBV19 | CASSISPTGGVGYTF | TGTGCCAGTAGTATTAGCCCGACAGGGGGCGTTGGCTACACCTTC
- | - | TRBJ2-1 | TRBV15 | CATSTAGSVGNEQFF | TGTGCCACCAGCACCGCAGGGTCGGTCGGCAATGAGCAGTTCTTC
- | - | TRBJ2-7 | TRBV19 | CASSIVRGYEQYF | TGTGCCAGTAGTATAGTGCGGGGCTACGAGCAGTACTTC
- | - | TRBJ1-5 | TRBV21-1 | CASSILRDSLSFNQPQHF | TGTGCCAGCAGCATTCTCCGGGACAGCCTCTCCTTCAATCAGCCCCAGCATTTT
- | - | TRBJ1-1 | TRBV9 | CASSVGLGDTEAFF | TGTGCCAGCAGCGTAGGTCTGGGCGACACTGAAGCTTTCTTT
- | - | TRBJ1-2 | TRBV4-3 | CASSQDSLRAYGYTF | TGCGCCAGCAGCCAAGATTCCCTCCGCGCGTATGGCTACACCTTC
- | - | TRBJ2-1 | TRBV9 | CASSERASSNEQFF | TGTGCCAGCAGCGAGCGTGCTAGTTCCAATGAGCAGTTCTTC
- | TRBD1 | TRBJ2-5 | TRBV29-1 | CSVPRWGTAQETQYF | TGCAGCGTACCCAGGTGGGGGACAGCCCAAGAGACCCAGTACTTC
- | - | TRBJ1-1 | TRBV27 | CASSLLAEGGEAFF | TGTGCCAGCAGTTTATTAGCCGAAGGGGGTGAAGCTTTCTTT
- | - | TRBJ1-5 | TRBV19 | CASSMVGSDQPQHF | TGTGCCAGTAGTATGGTAGGGAGCGATCAGCCCCAGCATTTT
- | - | TRBJ2-7 | TRBV6-5 | CASKSDGYEQYF | TGTGCCAGCAAATCGGACGGCTACGAGCAGTACTTC
- | - | TRBJ1-4 | TRBV3-1/TRBV3-2 | CASSQWVTNEKLFF | TGTGCCAGCAGCCAATGGGTGACTAATGAAAAACTGTTTTTT
- | TRBD1 | TRBJ1-3 | TRBV3-1/TRBV3-2 | CASSQQGGHTIYF | TGTGCCAGCAGCCAACAGGGGGGGCACACCATATATTTT
- | - | TRBJ2-2 | TRBV29-1 | CSVQAGDPGELFF | TGCAGCGTTCAAGCAGGGGATCCCGGGGAGCTGTTTTTT
- | - | TRBJ1-1 | TRBV5-6 | CASSLTRLNTEAFF | TGTGCCAGCAGCTTGACCCGGCTTAACACTGAAGCTTTCTTT
- | - | TRBJ1-1 | TRBV5-4 | CAFGRGGFMNTEAFF | TGTGCTTTCGGCCGGGGGGGCTTCATGAACACTGAAGCTTTCTTT
once | - | TRBJ1-6 | TRBV11-2 | CASSLQGLSPLHF | TGTGCCAGCAGCTTACAGGGCCTTTCGCCCCTCCACTTT
- | - | TRBJ1-4 | TRBV14 | CASSQVGANEKLFF | TGTGCCAGCAGCCAAGTCGGAGCTAACGAAAAACTGTTTTTT
- | TRBD1 | TRBJ1-4 | TRBV3-1/TRBV3-2 | CASSQDIQGWGNEKLFF | TGTGCCAGCAGCCAAGATATACAGGGGTGGGGTAATGAAAAACTGTTTTTT
- | TRBD2 | TRBJ2-7 | TRBV3-1/TRBV3-2 | CASSRGTSRPYEQYF | TGTGCCAGCAGCCGCGGGACTAGTCGTCCTTACGAGCAGTACTTC
once | - | TRBJ1-2 | TRBV9 | CASSRWDIGSYGYTF | TGTGCCAGCAGCCGGTGGGACATCGGGAGCTATGGCTACACCTTC
- | - | TRBJ2-1 | TRBV19 | CASTTGHSYNEQFF | TGTGCCAGTACGACAGGACACTCCTACAATGAGCAGTTCTTC
- | - | TRBJ2-2 | TRBV25-1 | CASSRDISTGELFF | TGTGCCAGCAGTCGGGACATATCCACCGGGGAGCTGTTTTTT
once | TRBD2 | TRBJ2-3 | TRBV9 | CASSVAFGSGRGTDTQYF | TGTGCCAGCAGCGTAGCTTTCGGGAGCGGGAGAGGGACAGATACGCAGTATTTT
- | - | TRBJ2-7 | TRBV4-2 | CASSQGGDGNEQYF | TGTGCCAGCAGCCAAGGAGGGGACGGCAACGAGCAGTACTTC
- | TRBD2 | TRBJ2-1 | TRBV30 | CAWDLAGGPNEQFF | TGTGCCTGGGATCTAGCGGGAGGCCCCAATGAGCAGTTCTTC
- | TRBD2 | TRBJ2-2 | TRBV27 | CASKLLAGGTNTGELFF | TGTGCCAGCAAATTACTAGCGGGAGGTACGAACACCGGGGAGCTGTTTTTT
- | - | TRBJ2-1 | TRBV5-1 | CASSPRGRNEQFF | TGCGCCAGCAGCCCCCGGGGTAGGAATGAGCAGTTCTTC
- | - | TRBJ2-7 | TRBV11-2 | CASSRLVVGNYEQYF | TGTGCCAGCAGCCGTCTTGTGGTCGGCAACTACGAGCAGTACTTC
- | TRBD1 | TRBJ1-4 | TRBV7-7 | CASSHGFGTGVAKLFF | TGTGCCAGCAGCCACGGATTTGGGACAGGGGTTGCAAAACTGTTTTTT
- | TRBD1 | TRBJ1-4 | TRBV2 | CASRDSGGANEKLFF | TGTGCCAGCAGAGACTCAGGGGGAGCTAATGAAAAACTGTTTTTT
- | - | TRBJ1-2 | TRBV9 | CASSVAETPSAYGYTF | TGTGCCAGCAGCGTAGCTGAGACACCATCCGCCTATGGCTACACCTTC
- | - | TRBJ1-5 | TRBV19 | CASSMGQAQGPQHF | TGTGCCAGTAGTATGGGCCAAGCTCAGGGGCCCCAGCATTTT
- | - | TRBJ1-3 | TRBV6-5 | CASKDRSSGNTIYF | TGTGCCAGCAAAGATCGAAGCTCTGGAAACACCATATATTTT
- | TRBD2 | TRBJ2-3 | TRBV19 | CASGGTTGGAQYF | TGTGCCAGCGGGGGGACCACGGGAGGGGCGCAGTATTTT
- | TRBD1 | TRBJ1-5 | TRBV6-6 | CASSSRTGAGNQPQHF | TGTGCCAGCAGTTCCCGGACAGGGGCCGGCAATCAGCCCCAGCATTTT
- | - | TRBJ2-3 | TRBV7-5 | CVRSKWTWADTQYF | TGTGTCAGAAGCAAGTGGACCTGGGCGGATACGCAGTATTTT
- | - | TRBJ1-3 | TRBV27 | CATKAGNAGNTIYF | TGTGCTACTAAGGCGGGGAATGCCGGAAACACCATATATTTT
- | - | TRBJ1-1 | TRBV3-1/TRBV3-2 | CASSQGARGTYTEAFF | TGTGCCAGCAGCCAAGGGGCTAGGGGGACCTACACTGAAGCTTTCTTT
- | - | TRBJ2-5 | TRBV7-2 | CASSLAKGSTRGAQYF | TGTGCCAGCAGCTTAGCGAAGGGGTCAACCCGTGGGGCCCAGTACTTC
- | TRBD1 | TRBJ1-2 | TRBV29-1 | CSVEGTANYGYTF | TGCAGCGTTGAGGGGACAGCTAACTATGGCTACACCTTC
- | TRBD2 | TRBJ2-7 | TRBV5-1 | CASSLEGITSGSYEQYF | TGCGCCAGCAGCTTGGAGGGGATTACTAGCGGGAGTTACGAGCAGTACTTC
- | - | TRBJ1-5 | TRBV15 | CATSRGGGTEVTQHF | TGTGCCACCAGCAGAGGGGGAGGCACGGAGGTGACCCAGCATTTT
- | TRBD2 | TRBJ2-6 | TRBV2 | CAKSLAGGSSGANVLTF | TGTGCCAAATCCTTAGCGGGAGGGAGCTCTGGGGCCAACGTCCTGACTTTC
- | - | TRBJ2-5 | TRBV2 | CASNRQDGETQYF | TGTGCCAGCAACAGGCAGGACGGAGAGACCCAGTACTTC
- | - | TRBJ1-3 | TRBV4-2 | CASSQERGNSGNTIYF | TGTGCCAGCAGCCAAGAAAGAGGGAATTCTGGAAACACCATATATTTT